This T cell receptor beta chain appears in the sequencing data of a study of T cells in Graves' hyperthyroidism and ophthalmopathy. Study-level points and caveats: Ophthalmopathy, which appeared later, was predicted by the model a median about 6.8 months before onset.

With respect to this clonotype: Its antigen is undetermined.

The CDR3 runs to 13 residues. Between the trimmed V and J ends, which lost 6 bases and 4 bases, there was a span of 12 bases. Per the germline V gene, CDR1 is DFQATT and CDR2 is SNEGSKA (reference sequence). Amplification of TCR beta CDR3 regions was performed using RNA transcripts as template. First-round RT-PCR with HTBI primers amplified the TCR CDR3 region. From the multiplex PCR reads, TCRdb called clonotypes with MiXCR, one entry per CDR3 protein. The data contain about 360,000 distinct CDR3 sequences, 20% to 25% of them singletons. The TCR sequence derives from a man in his fifties or sixties with Graves' hyperthyroidism. The sequenced sample consisted of blood. This chain connects TRBV20-1 to TRBJ1-4; a possible D gene is TRBD1 (5 bases). The CDR3 sequence: CSAGRAVNEKLFF. DNA of the CDR3: TGCAGTGCAGGCAGGGCGGTTAATGAAAAACTGTTTTTT.